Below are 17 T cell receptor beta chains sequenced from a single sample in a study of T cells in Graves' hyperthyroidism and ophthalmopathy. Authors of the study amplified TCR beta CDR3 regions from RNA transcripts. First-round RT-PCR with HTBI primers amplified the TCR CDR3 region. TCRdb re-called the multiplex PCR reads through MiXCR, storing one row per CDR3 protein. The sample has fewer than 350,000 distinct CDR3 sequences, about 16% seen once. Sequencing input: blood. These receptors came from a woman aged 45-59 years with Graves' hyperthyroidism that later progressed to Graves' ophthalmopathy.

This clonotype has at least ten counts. The CDR3 protein is CATRLAGGRDEQFF. CDR3 sequence (DNA): TGTGCCACCAGACTAGCGGGAGGGCGGGATGAGCAGTTCTTC. This chain joins TRBV10-3 and TRBJ2-1, with 14 bases that match TRBD2. Germline trimming cut 10 bases from V and 8 bases from J; bases unmatched to any gene: 7. The germline V gene encodes CDR1 ENHRY and CDR2 SYGVKD. The CDR3 consists of 14 residues.

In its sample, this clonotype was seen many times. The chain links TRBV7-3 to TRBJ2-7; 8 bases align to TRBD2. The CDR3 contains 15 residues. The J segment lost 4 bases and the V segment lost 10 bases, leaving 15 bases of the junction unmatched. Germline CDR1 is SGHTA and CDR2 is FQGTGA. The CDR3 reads CATFPGSGSSYEQYF. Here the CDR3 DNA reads TGTGCCACTTTTCCGGGGAGCGGGAGCTCTTACGAGCAGTACTTC.

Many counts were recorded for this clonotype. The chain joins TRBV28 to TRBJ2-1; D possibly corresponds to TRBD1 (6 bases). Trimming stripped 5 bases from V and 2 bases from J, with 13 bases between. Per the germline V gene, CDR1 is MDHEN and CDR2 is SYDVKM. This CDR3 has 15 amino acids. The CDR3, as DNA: TGTGCCAGCAGTCGTACAGGGCGAACCTACAATGAGCAGTTCTTC. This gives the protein CASSRTGRTYNEQFF.

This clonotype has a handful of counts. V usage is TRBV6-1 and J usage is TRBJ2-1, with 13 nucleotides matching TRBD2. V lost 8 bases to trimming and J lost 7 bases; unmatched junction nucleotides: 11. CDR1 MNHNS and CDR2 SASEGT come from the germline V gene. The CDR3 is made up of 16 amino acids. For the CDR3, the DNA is TGTGCCAGCGGACTAGCGGGAGTGGGGCTTGAAAATGAGCAGTTCTTC. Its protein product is CASGLAGVGLENEQFF.

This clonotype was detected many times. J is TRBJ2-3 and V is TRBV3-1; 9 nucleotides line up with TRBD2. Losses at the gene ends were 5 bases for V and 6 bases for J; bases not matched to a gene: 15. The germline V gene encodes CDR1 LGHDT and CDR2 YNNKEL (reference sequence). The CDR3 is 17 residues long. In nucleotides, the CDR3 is TGTGCCAGCAGCATCAGGGGATTTAGCGGGAGTTTTGATACGCAGTATTTT. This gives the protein CASSIRGFSGSFDTQYF.

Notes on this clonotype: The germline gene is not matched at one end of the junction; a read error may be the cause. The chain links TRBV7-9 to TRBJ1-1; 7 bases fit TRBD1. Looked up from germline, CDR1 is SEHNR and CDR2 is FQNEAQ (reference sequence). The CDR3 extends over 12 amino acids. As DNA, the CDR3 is TGTGCCAGCAGCTTAGAAGGTCAGGGGGACCTCTTT. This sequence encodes CASSLEGQGDLF.

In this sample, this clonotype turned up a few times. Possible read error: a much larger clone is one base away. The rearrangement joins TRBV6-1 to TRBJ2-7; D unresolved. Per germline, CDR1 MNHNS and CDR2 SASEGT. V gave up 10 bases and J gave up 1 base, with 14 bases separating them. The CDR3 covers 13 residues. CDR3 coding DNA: TGTGCCAACAGCGATGGACCTTCCTACGAGCAGTACTTC. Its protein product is CANSDGPSYEQYF.

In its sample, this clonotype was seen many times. This CDR3 is CASSQGGVEQYF. CDR3 coding DNA: TGTGCCAGCAGCCAGGGGGGAGTCGAGCAGTACTTC. V usage is TRBV3-1 and J usage is TRBJ2-7, with D maybe TRBD2 (6 bases). Germline assignment: CDR1 LGHDT and CDR2 YNNKEL (reference sequence). Trimming stripped 3 bases from V and 6 bases from J, with 9 bases between. The CDR3 totals 12 residues.

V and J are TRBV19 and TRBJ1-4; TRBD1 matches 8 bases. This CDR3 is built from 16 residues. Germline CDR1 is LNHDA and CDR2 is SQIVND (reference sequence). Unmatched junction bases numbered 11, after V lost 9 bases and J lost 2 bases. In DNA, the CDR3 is TGTGCCAGCCGGGCTTTACAGGGGGGGACTAATGAAAAACTGTTTTTT. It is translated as CASRALQGGTNEKLFF.

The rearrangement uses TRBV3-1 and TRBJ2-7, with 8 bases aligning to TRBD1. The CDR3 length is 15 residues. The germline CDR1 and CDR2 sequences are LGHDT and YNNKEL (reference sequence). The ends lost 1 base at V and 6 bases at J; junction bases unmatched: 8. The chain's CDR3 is CASSQGQGARGEQYF. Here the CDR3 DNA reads TGTGCCAGCAGCCAAGGGCAGGGGGCACGGGGCGAGCAGTACTTC.

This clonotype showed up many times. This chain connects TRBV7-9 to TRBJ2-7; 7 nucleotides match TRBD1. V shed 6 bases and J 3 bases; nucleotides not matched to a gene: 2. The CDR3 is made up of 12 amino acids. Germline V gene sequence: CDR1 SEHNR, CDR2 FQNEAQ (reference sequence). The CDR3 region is CASRDRVYEQYF. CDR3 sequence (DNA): TGTGCCAGCAGAGACAGGGTCTACGAGCAGTACTTC. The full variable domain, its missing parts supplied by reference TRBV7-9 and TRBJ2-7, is DTGVSQNPRHKITKRGQNVTFRCDPISEHNRLYWYRQTLGQGPEFLTYFQNEAQLEKSRLLSDRFSAERPKGSFSTLEIQRTEQGDSAMYLCASRDRVYEQYFGPGTRLTVT.

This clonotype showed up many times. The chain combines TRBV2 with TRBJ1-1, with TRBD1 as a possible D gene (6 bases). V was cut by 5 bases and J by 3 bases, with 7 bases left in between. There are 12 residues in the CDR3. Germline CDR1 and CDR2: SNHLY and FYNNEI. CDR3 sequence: CASSRGDTEAFF. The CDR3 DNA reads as TGTGCCAGCAGTAGGGGGGACACTGAAGCTTTCTTT.

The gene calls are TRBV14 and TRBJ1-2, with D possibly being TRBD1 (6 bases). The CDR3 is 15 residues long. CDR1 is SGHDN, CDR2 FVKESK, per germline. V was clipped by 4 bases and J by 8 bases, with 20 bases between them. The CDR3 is CASSLRRTAQGGYTF. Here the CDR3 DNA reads TGTGCCAGCAGCCTTCGTAGGACCGCTCAGGGGGGCTACACCTTC.

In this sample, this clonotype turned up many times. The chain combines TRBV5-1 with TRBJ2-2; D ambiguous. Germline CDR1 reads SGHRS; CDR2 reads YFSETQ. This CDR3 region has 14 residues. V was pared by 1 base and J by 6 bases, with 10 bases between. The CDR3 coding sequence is TGCGCCAGCAGCTTGACTCGAAGGGCCGGGGAGCTGTTTTTT. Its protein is CASSLTRRAGELFF.

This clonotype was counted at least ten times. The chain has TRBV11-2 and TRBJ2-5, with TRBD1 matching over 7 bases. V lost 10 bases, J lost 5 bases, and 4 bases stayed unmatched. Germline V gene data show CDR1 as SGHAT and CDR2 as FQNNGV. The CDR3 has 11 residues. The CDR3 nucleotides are TGTGCCATACAACAGGGGGAGACCCAGTACTTC. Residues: CAIQQGETQYF.

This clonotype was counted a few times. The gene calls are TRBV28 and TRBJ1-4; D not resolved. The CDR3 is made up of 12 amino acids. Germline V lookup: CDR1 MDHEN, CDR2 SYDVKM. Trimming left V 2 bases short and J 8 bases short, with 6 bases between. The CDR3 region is CASSLLSEKLFF. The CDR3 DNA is TGTGCCAGCAGTTTACTCTCCGAAAAACTGTTTTTT.

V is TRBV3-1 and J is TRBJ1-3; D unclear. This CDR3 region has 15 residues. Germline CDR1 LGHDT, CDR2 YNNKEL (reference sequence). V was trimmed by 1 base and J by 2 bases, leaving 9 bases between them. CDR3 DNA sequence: TGTGCCAGCAGCCAAGGTGTATCCGCTGGAAACACCATATATTTT. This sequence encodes CASSQGVSAGNTIYF.